Shown below are 27 T cell receptor beta chains from a single sample sequenced in a study of identical twins (dated by TCRdb to 2016 to 2018). Receptors were amplified or captured by 5' RACE. Sequencing was performed on an Illumina HiSeq 2000. The public reads were quality trimmed at Q25 with fastp and then assembled into clones with MiXCR by TCRdb, keeping productive beta chains. For every CDR3 protein sequence, its rows merge into one entry that carries the most common genes and DNA. The sample table records 300,000 to 350,000 distinct CDR3 sequences; around 12% of these occur just once. Just over 7% of the sample comes from the top ten. This sample also appeared in a second study, on yellow fever vaccine responses in identical twins.

Sequencing used CD8+ T cells sorted from blood. Receptors were obtained from a woman aged 18 to 35 in good health.

This clonotype occurred a few times. The V and J genes are TRBV15 and TRBJ2-5; D possibly corresponds to TRBD2 (5 bases). Germline CDR1 reads LNHNV; CDR2 reads YYDKDF (reference sequence). V dropped 3 bases and J dropped 5 bases, with 10 bases sitting between them. This CDR3 spans 13 amino acids. CDR3 amino acids: CATSSGVPETQYF. The CDR3 coding sequence is TGTGCCACCAGCAGCGGGGTCCCTGAGACCCAGTACTTC.

The sample holds a few counts of this clonotype. This chain links TRBV7-3 with TRBJ2-5, with TRBD2 identical over 9 bases. CDR3 length equals 17 residues. Unmatched junction bases numbered 10, after V lost 0 bases and J lost 5 bases. Germline CDR1 reads SGHTA; CDR2 reads FQGTGA. The CDR3 DNA reads TGTGCCAGCAGCTTAACGTTTGGCGGGAGGGCGCGGGAGACCCAGTACTTC. Translated: CASSLTFGGRARETQYF.

This clonotype came up many times. This chain links TRBV20-1 with TRBJ2-1; a weak D match, TRBD1 (6 bases). Germline loops: CDR1 DFQATT, CDR2 SNEGSKA (reference sequence). CDR3 size: 14 residues. V was trimmed by 5 bases and J by 1 base, leaving 12 bases between them. The CDR3 spells CSAEDRMSYNEQFF. CDR3 in DNA: TGCAGTGCTGAGGACAGAATGTCCTACAATGAGCAGTTCTTC.

The rearrangement joins TRBV4-1 to TRBJ1-1; 7 bases are a match to TRBD1. Germline-derived CDR1 and CDR2 are MGHRA and YSYEKL. V dropped 2 bases and J dropped 0; count of bases not matched to a gene: 3. The length of the CDR3 is 15 residues. For the CDR3, the DNA is TGCGCCAGCAGCCAACCAGGGGGAATGAACACTGAAGCTTTCTTT. The encoded protein is CASSQPGGMNTEAFF.

The chain recombines TRBV14 with TRBJ2-1; perhaps D is TRBD1 or TRBD2 (5 bases each). The CDR3 contains 17 residues. Trimming removed 4 bases at V and 7 bases at J, with 23 bases between. Germline CDR1 is SGHDN and CDR2 is FVKESK. The CDR3 sequence is CASSPEVRGLIWNEQFF. The CDR3 DNA sequence: TGTGCCAGCAGCCCTGAGGTACGGGGCTTGATCTGGAATGAGCAGTTCTTC.

This clonotype was recorded a few times. The CDR3 DNA is TGTGCCACCAGCAGAGAGAGGGGTGGGCCTTCTGTCCCACTTGGGGGCTACACCTTC. Amino acid sequence: CATSRERGGPSVPLGGYTF. This chain links TRBV15 with TRBJ1-2; tentatively, D is TRBD1 (5 bases). V shed 0 bases and J shed 8 bases, with 28 bases lying between them. This CDR3 region has 19 residues. The germline gives CDR1 LNHNV, CDR2 YYDKDF (reference sequence).

This clonotype was counted between two and nine times. J is TRBJ2-5 and V is TRBV28; TRBD1 aligns across 10 bases. CDR1 and CDR2 (germline): MDHEN, SYDVKM. The length of the CDR3 is 17 residues. J gave up 0 bases and V 6 bases, and 10 bases lay outside the gene matches. This chain's CDR3 is CASSNARDRGHQETQYF. For the CDR3, the DNA is TGTGCCAGCAGCAATGCCCGGGACAGGGGCCACCAAGAGACCCAGTACTTC.

This clonotype occurred a few times. The chain couples TRBV6-1 to TRBJ2-1, with 10 bases identical to TRBD2. The trim removed 5 bases at V and 9 bases at J, leaving 10 bases unmatched. This CDR3 comprises 15 residues. Germline V gene sequence: CDR1 MNHNS, CDR2 SASEGT. CDR3 sequence (DNA): TGTGCCAGCAGTCCATCCTCTAGCGGGGGCTTTGAGCAGTTCTTC. The encoded protein is CASSPSSSGGFEQFF.

This clonotype occurred many times. V usage is TRBV15 and J usage is TRBJ2-2, with TRBD1 as a possible D gene (5 bases). Per germline, CDR1 LNHNV and CDR2 YYDKDF (reference sequence). The CDR3 contains 14 residues. V lost 2 bases and J lost 1, with 5 bases in between. The CDR3 DNA reads TGTGCCACCAGCAGACAGGGGAACACCGGGGAGCTGTTTTTT. It is translated as CATSRQGNTGELFF.

The chain links TRBV28 to TRBJ2-7; 7 bases are shared with TRBD1. The length of the CDR3 is 16 residues. The trim removed 6 bases at V and 2 bases at J, leaving 13 bases unmatched. The germline V gene has CDR1 MDHEN and CDR2 SYDVKM. DNA for the CDR3: TGTGCCAGCAGATCAACTAGGGACAGCGTAACCTACGAGCAGTACGTC. This gives the protein CASRSTRDSVTYEQYV.

The rearrangement links TRBV6-9 to TRBJ2-7, with D perhaps assigned TRBD1 or TRBD2 (5 bases each). Trimming removed 9 bases from V and 3 bases from J, with 18 bases in between. Germline-derived CDR1 and CDR2 are MNHGY and SVAAGI. The CDR3 loop spans 14 amino acids. CDR3 region: CARSRGARLYEQYF. The CDR3 DNA reads as TGTGCCAGATCTAGGGGAGCGCGACTCTACGAGCAGTACTTC.

This clonotype was seen only a few times. The J gene is TRBJ1-5, the V gene TRBV4-1; possibly TRBD1 for D (5 bases). The CDR3 loop spans 14 amino acids. Trimming removed 0 bases at V and 7 bases at J, with 10 bases between. Germline V gives CDR1 MGHRA, CDR2 YSYEKL. The CDR3 region is CASSQDSGWQPQHF. CDR3 DNA sequence: TGCGCCAGCAGCCAAGATTCAGGGTGGCAGCCCCAGCATTTT.

This clonotype was seen a handful of times. The V gene is TRBV4-1, the J gene TRBJ1-5, with 9 bases identical to TRBD1. CDR3 length: 17 amino acids. The V gene's germline CDR1 is MGHRA and CDR2 YSYEKL. The V gene end was trimmed by 0 bases and the J gene end by 7 bases; junction bases not matched to a gene: 10. Here the CDR3 reads CASSQDRGQGAHQPQHF. Here the CDR3 DNA reads TGCGCCAGCAGCCAAGACAGGGGACAGGGAGCGCACCAGCCCCAGCATTTT.

V is TRBV27 and J is TRBJ2-2; 8 positions agree with TRBD2. The CDR3 runs to 14 residues. Trimming at V came to 10 bases and at J to 7 bases, leaving 11 bases not matched to a gene. CDR1 MNHEY and CDR2 SMNVEV come from the germline V gene (reference sequence). In DNA form, the CDR3 reads TGTGCCACCTCGGGCGGGGGGCAAAACGGGGAGCTGTTTTTT. Protein sequence: CATSGGGQNGELFF.

There are many counts of this clonotype. This sequence joins TRBV29-1 and TRBJ2-1; TRBD2 is a possible D gene (6 bases). This CDR3 is built from 13 residues. V was clipped by 3 bases and J by 9 bases, with 15 bases between them. Germline CDR1 reads SQVTM; CDR2 reads ANQGSEA. The CDR3 DNA is TGCAGCGTTGAGTCTGGAGGGGTCGGTGAGCAGTTCTTC. Its protein is CSVESGGVGEQFF.

The gene calls are TRBV28 and TRBJ2-1, with D maybe TRBD1 (5 bases). CDR3 length equals 15 residues. V was pared by 3 bases and J by 8 bases, with 17 bases between. Per germline, CDR1 MDHEN and CDR2 SYDVKM. As DNA, the CDR3 is TGTGCCAGCAGTTTCCGGCAGGGAAGGACGGATGAGCAGTTCTTC. Protein product: CASSFRQGRTDEQFF.

The sample holds a few counts of this clonotype. The rearrangement joins TRBV10-3 to TRBJ2-7; no clear D. From germline, CDR1 is ENHRY and CDR2 SYGVKD. Trimming took 6 bases from V and 4 from J, leaving 13 bases between them. This CDR3 has 13 amino acids. The CDR3 nucleotides read TGTGCCATCAGGGAAAAGAACGGATACGAGCAGTACTTC. It yields the protein CAIREKNGYEQYF.

The chain links TRBV24-1 to TRBJ2-5; D perhaps matches TRBD1 (6 bases). With 1 base removed from V and 3 bases from J, the gap between germline ends came to 11 bases. The CDR3 totals 15 residues. The V gene's germline CDR1 is KGHDR and CDR2 SFDVKD. CDR3 sequence (DNA): TGTGCCACCAGTGATTTTGGCACAGGGAAAGAGACCCAGTACTTC. Encoded protein: CATSDFGTGKETQYF.

This clonotype has a count of ten or more. J is TRBJ1-1 and V is TRBV12-3 or TRBV12-4; TRBD1 agrees at 9 bases. This CDR3 spans 15 amino acids. V dropped 6 bases and J dropped 6; count of bases not matched to a gene: 11. CDR3: CASRHRTGGRAEAFF. Written as DNA, the CDR3 is TGTGCCAGCAGGCATCGAACAGGGGGCAGGGCTGAAGCTTTCTTT.

There are a few counts of this clonotype. The genes are TRBV6-1 and TRBJ1-6; D ambiguous. This CDR3 region has 14 residues. The V end lost 1 base, the J end lost 7 bases, and 8 bases lay between the germline ends. Germline lookup yields CDR1 MNHNS and CDR2 SASEGT. The chain's CDR3 is CASSEGPTNSPLHF. The CDR3 DNA reads as TGTGCCAGCAGTGAAGGGCCCACCAATTCACCCCTCCACTTT.

This clonotype has a handful of counts. The chain carries TRBV16 and TRBJ1-2; D is unclear. Trimming cost V 1 base and J 5 bases, with 14 bases left between them. Per the germline V gene, CDR1 is KGHSY and CDR2 is FQNENV. This CDR3 has 15 residues. The DNA for the CDR3 is TGTGCCAGCAGCCAATTAGGAAGACCGCGTTATGGCTACACCTTC. It is translated as CASSQLGRPRYGYTF.

The genes are TRBV21-1 and TRBJ2-7; the table calls TRBD1, which could not be checked here. TRBV21-1 is an annotated pseudogene. This CDR3 has 13 residues. The CDR3: CASSKEPGFEQYV. CDR3 coding DNA: TGTGCCAGCAGCAAAGAACCAGGGTTCGAGCAGTACGTC.

This clonotype came up a few times. This chain connects TRBV12-3 or TRBV12-4 to TRBJ2-3; 8 bases are a match to TRBD2. This CDR3 comprises 13 residues. The CDR3: CACGRTRTDTQYF. In nucleotides, the CDR3 is TGTGCTTGCGGGAGGACCCGCACAGATACGCAGTATTTT.

The V and J genes are TRBV28 and TRBJ2-5; 7 positions agree with TRBD1. Germline lookup yields CDR1 MDHEN and CDR2 SYDVKM. Trimming cost V 2 bases and J 1 base; bases outside gene matches: 4. This CDR3 has 15 amino acids. In DNA, the CDR3 is TGTGCCAGCAGTTTAGGGACAGCTATCCAAGAGACCCAGTACTTC. Protein sequence: CASSLGTAIQETQYF. Combining the CDR3 with reference TRBV28 and TRBJ2-5 gives the whole variable domain DVKVTQSSRYLVKRTGEKVFLECVQDMDHENMFWYRQDPGLGLRLIYFSYDVKMKEKGDIPEGYSVSREKKERFSLILESASTNQTSMYLCASSLGTAIQETQYFGPGTRLLVL.

At least ten counts were recorded for this clonotype. The CDR3 here is CASSPGTSAYEQYF. DNA for the CDR3: TGTGCCAGCAGTCCCGGGACTAGCGCCTACGAGCAGTACTTC. This chain links TRBV27 with TRBJ2-7; the match to TRBD2 covers 10 bases. The CDR3 has 14 amino acids. Germline CDR1 reads MNHEY; CDR2 reads SMNVEV (reference sequence). V was pared by 5 bases and J by 2 bases, with 3 bases of the junction left unmatched.

This clonotype was counted many times. The chain employs TRBV7-9 and TRBJ2-5; maybe TRBD2 (6 bases). This CDR3 spans 12 amino acids. Trimming stripped 7 bases from V and 4 bases from J, with 10 bases between. The germline V gene has CDR1 SEHNR and CDR2 FQNEAQ (reference sequence). CDR3 sequence (DNA): TGTGCCAGCACCGGGACTTCAGAGACCCAGTACTTC. This codes for CASTGTSETQYF.

The table lists this clonotype with many counts. This chain connects TRBV12-3 or TRBV12-4 to TRBJ2-1, with 10 nucleotides matching TRBD2. The CDR3 sequence is 17 residues long. The V gene end was trimmed by 2 bases and the J gene end by 4 bases; junction bases not matched to a gene: 8. The DNA for the CDR3 is TGTGCCAGCAGTTTAAACCCACTAGCGGGAACATACAATGAGCAGTTCTTC. Encoded protein: CASSLNPLAGTYNEQFF.